Following are 29 T cell receptor beta chains from one sample sequenced in a study of T cell repertoires in cytomegalovirus infection (dated by TCRdb to between 2018 and 2021). The sample was run on an Illumina HiSeq 1500. TCRdb handled the public reads itself, with Q25 trimming in fastp and clone calling in MiXCR, and kept productive beta chains. Identical CDR3 proteins give one entry, which carries the most common genes and DNA. This sample is represented by fewer than 950,000 distinct CDR3 sequences; less than 35% of them were singletons. The top ten hold roughly 12% of the sample. The antigens these receptors bind are not known. The intended sense of this specimen's treatment or condition label: in vitro stimulation with specific CMV peptide epitopes to enrich CMV-specific T cells. Sequencing was performed on cultured CD8+ T cells from PBMCs, taken from culture after CMV antigen stimulation. These receptors were taken from a human donor in good health (CMV status not recorded). Some clones in this sample may be carry-over from other donors' samples.

This clonotype was observed many times. This sequence joins TRBV7-6 and TRBJ1-1; D is perhaps TRBD1 (6 bases). Germline V gene data show CDR1 as SGHVS and CDR2 as FNYEAQ. The CDR3 covers 19 residues. Trimming removed 2 bases at V and 1 base at J, with 23 bases between. The CDR3 bases are TGTGCCAGCAGCTTATATCCCCCTCCACAGGGAGTGTCGAACACTGAAGCTTTCTTT. It encodes CASSLYPPPQGVSNTEAFF.

This clonotype was picked up a small number of times. This chain links TRBV2 with TRBJ2-7, with D possibly TRBD2 on 6 matching bases. CDR3 length equals 9 residues. The V gene lost 4 bases and the J gene lost 11 bases, with 6 bases spanning the gap. Germline values: CDR1 SNHLY, CDR2 FYNNEI. In DNA, the CDR3 is TGTGCCAGCAGTGGGGGGGAGTACTTC. Its protein is CASSGGEYF.

The V gene is TRBV7-9, the J gene TRBJ2-1, with D maybe TRBD2 (5 bases). This CDR3 spans 16 amino acids. In germline, CDR1 is SEHNR, CDR2 FQNEAQ (reference sequence). The V and J ends lost 5 bases and 0 bases respectively, with 14 bases between them. CDR3: CASSPKSGSSYNEQFF. CDR3 nucleotides: TGTGCCAGCAGCCCAAAGTCGGGAAGCTCCTACAATGAGCAGTTCTTC.

For this clonotype: The junction differs from germline at one of its ends, possibly a read error. This chain links TRBV12-3 or TRBV12-4 with TRBJ2-2; 10 bases agree with TRBD1. The CDR3 contains 18 residues. CDR3: CANSFIVRDRGNTGELFF. The CDR3 region has the DNA TGTGCCAACAGTTTCATTGTTAGGGACAGGGGGAACACCGGGGAGCTGTTTTTT.

V and J are TRBV27 and TRBJ1-6; D is perhaps TRBD1 (6 bases). V shed 7 bases and J shed 7 bases, with 17 bases lying between them. The CDR3 is 15 residues long. The germline V gene encodes CDR1 MNHEY and CDR2 SMNVEV (reference sequence). The CDR3 spells CASNPRGFGNSPLHF. CDR3 DNA: TGTGCCAGCAACCCGAGGGGGTTCGGAAATTCACCCCTCCACTTT.

The J gene is TRBJ2-3, the V gene TRBV4-1; 9 bases map to TRBD1. CDR3 size: 18 residues. The ends lost 3 bases at V and 1 base at J; junction bases unmatched: 11. Germline loops: CDR1 MGHRA, CDR2 YSYEKL. The CDR3 region has the DNA TGCGCCAGCAGCCAGACGTTCGGACAGGGGACCCGCACAGATACGCAGTATTTT. Its protein is CASSQTFGQGTRTDTQYF.

The rearrangement uses TRBV27 and TRBJ2-1; 11 bases are a match to TRBD2. The CDR3 covers 15 residues. V was clipped by 6 bases and J by 6 bases; unmatched bases: 7. Germline V gives CDR1 MNHEY, CDR2 SMNVEV (reference sequence). CDR3 nucleotide sequence: TGTGCCAGCAGAATAGCGGGGGGGCCCGGCAATGAGCAGTTCTTC. Its protein product is CASRIAGGPGNEQFF.

This clonotype was recorded a few times. This rearrangement joins TRBV7-6 to TRBJ1-5; D call uncertain. Trimming shortened V by 5 bases and J by 7 bases, and 9 bases separated the two germline ends. The CDR3 is 12 amino acids. From germline, CDR1 is SGHVS and CDR2 FNYEAQ. The CDR3 here is CASSTDNQPQHF. For the CDR3, the DNA is TGTGCCAGCAGCACTGACAACCAGCCCCAGCATTTT. The whole variable domain, filled in from reference TRBV7-6 and TRBJ1-5, reads GAGVSQSPRYKVTKRGQDVALRCDPISGHVSLYWYRQALGQGPEFLTYFNYEAQQDKSGLPNDRFSAERPEGSISTLTIQRTEQRDSAMYRCASSTDNQPQHFGDGTRLSIL.

The chain combines TRBV4-1 with TRBJ1-4; D remains unclear. The V gene's germline CDR1 is MGHRA and CDR2 YSYEKL. V lost 0 bases to trimming and J lost 8 bases, with 16 bases between them. The CDR3 length is 16 residues. This CDR3 reads CASSQDMGRVFEKLFF. The CDR3 DNA reads as TGCGCCAGCAGCCAAGATATGGGGAGGGTATTCGAAAAACTGTTTTTT.

This rearrangement joins TRBV11-2 to TRBJ1-2; possible D gene TRBD1, 6 bases. V gave up 2 bases and J gave up 2 bases, with 9 bases separating them. Germline values: CDR1 SGHAT, CDR2 FQNNGV. This CDR3 comprises 14 residues. CDR3 nucleotide sequence: TGTGCCAGCAGCTTACCAGACAGGAACTATGGCTACACCTTC. Its translation: CASSLPDRNYGYTF.

This clonotype was seen more than once but under ten times. This chain uses TRBV4-1 with TRBJ2-6; 10 nucleotides align to TRBD1. Germline V gives CDR1 MGHRA, CDR2 YSYEKL. The CDR3 consists of 18 residues. The V and J ends lost 3 bases and 1 base, in that order; junction bases with no gene match: 6. The CDR3: CASSHPGQGGSGANVLTF. The CDR3 DNA is TGCGCCAGCAGCCATCCCGGACAGGGGGGTTCTGGGGCCAACGTCCTGACTTTC.

The rearrangement links TRBV13 to TRBJ1-1, with D perhaps TRBD1 (5 bases). V dropped 4 bases and J dropped 5 bases, with 14 bases sitting between them. The CDR3 is 14 amino acids. Germline CDR1 and CDR2: PRHDT and FYEKMQ (reference sequence). Here the CDR3 reads CASSSPSGATEAFF. CDR3 sequence (DNA): TGTGCCAGCAGCTCACCCTCTGGGGCTACTGAAGCTTTCTTT.

Remarks on this clonotype: A much more abundant neighbour one base away suggests this may be a read error. This rearrangement joins TRBV11-2 to TRBJ2-1, with 7 bases aligning to TRBD1. Germline V gene data show CDR1 as SGHAT and CDR2 as FQNNGV. The CDR3 consists of 16 residues. CDR3 protein: CASSPPRGRGYNGQFF. The CDR3 coding sequence is TGTGCCAGCAGCCCACCTAGGGGGCGTGGGTACAATGGGCAGTTCTTC.

This clonotype showed up just a few times. The chain links TRBV6-1 to TRBJ2-1, with TRBD2 matching over 7 bases. V trimming: 0 bases; J trimming: 7 bases; junction bases outside the gene matches: 6. CDR1 and CDR2 from the germline V gene are MNHNS and SASEGT. The CDR3 runs to 15 residues. The CDR3 nucleotides read TGTGCCAGCAGTGAAGCTGGCGGGGGTGGGAATGAGCAGTTCTTC. Its translation: CASSEAGGGGNEQFF.

J is TRBJ2-1 and V is TRBV19; the match to TRBD2 covers 8 bases. Losses at the gene ends were 4 bases for V and 6 bases for J; bases not matched to a gene: 5. The CDR3 extends over 14 amino acids. Germline CDR1 is LNHDA and CDR2 is SQIVND (reference sequence). The CDR3 protein is CASSNSGETNEQFF. The CDR3, as DNA: TGTGCCAGTAGTAATAGCGGGGAGACCAATGAGCAGTTCTTC. The entire variable domain, with the rest obtained from reference TRBV19 and TRBJ2-1, is as follows: DGGITQSPKYLFRKEGQNVTLSCEQNLNHDAMYWYRQDPGQGLRLIYYSQIVNDFQKGDIAEGYSVSREKKESFPLTVTSAQKNPTAFYLCASSNSGETNEQFFGPGTRLTVL.

The gene calls are TRBV27 and TRBJ2-1; 10 nucleotides match TRBD2. The CDR3 runs 14 residues. J gave up 2 bases and V 7 bases, and 2 bases lay outside the gene matches. Germline V gene sequence: CDR1 MNHEY, CDR2 SMNVEV (reference sequence). Here the CDR3 reads CASISGGTYNEQFF. DNA of the CDR3: TGTGCCAGCATTAGCGGGGGGACCTACAATGAGCAGTTCTTC.

This chain joins TRBV7-9 and TRBJ1-3; D may be TRBD1 (5 bases). The germline gives CDR1 SEHNR, CDR2 FQNEAQ (reference sequence). Trimming left V 8 bases short and J 0 bases short, with 17 bases between. CDR3 length: 16 residues. DNA for the CDR3: TGTGCCAGCTCCGGGGAGGGGATTCACTCTGGAAACACCATATATTTT. This gives the protein CASSGEGIHSGNTIYF.

This clonotype has a handful of counts. The J gene is TRBJ2-1, the V gene TRBV12-3 or TRBV12-4; 9 positions match TRBD2. The junction had 3 bases not matched to a gene; V was cut back by 3 bases and J by 3 bases. The length of the CDR3 is 15 residues. The CDR3 is CASSFERGVYNEQFF. The CDR3 nucleotides are TGTGCCAGCAGTTTTGAGCGGGGGGTCTACAATGAGCAGTTCTTC.

The genes are TRBV14 and TRBJ1-1, with D hard to call. Per the germline V gene, CDR1 is SGHDN and CDR2 is FVKESK. There are 15 residues in the CDR3. V was trimmed by 0 bases and J by 4 bases, leaving 12 bases between them. The CDR3 nucleotides read TGTGCCAGCAGCCAAGATCTGGGATTTGGCACTGAAGCTTTCTTT. Translated: CASSQDLGFGTEAFF.

This clonotype was counted between two and nine times. Given a much more abundant clone one base away, this may be a read error. V is TRBV5-5 and J is TRBJ1-5; D remains unclear. The CDR3 has 14 amino acids. Germline CDR1 SGHKS, CDR2 YYEKEE (reference sequence). CDR3 nucleotides: TGTGCCAACAGCTCGGACTTAAGCAATCAGCCCCAGCATTTT. This codes for CANSSDLSNQPQHF.

The chain combines TRBV12-3 or TRBV12-4 with TRBJ2-6; 7 bases line up with TRBD1. V gave up 7 bases and J gave up 4 bases; unmatched junction bases: 7. The CDR3 sequence is 15 residues long. The CDR3 DNA is TGTGCCAGCACGGAACAGGGGTGGGGGGCCAACGTCCTGACTTTC. Amino acids: CASTEQGWGANVLTF.

V and J are TRBV6-6 and TRBJ2-2, with D perhaps TRBD1 (6 bases). This CDR3 region has 16 residues. Germline CDR1 MNHNY, CDR2 SVGAGI (reference sequence). Trimming cost V 3 bases and J 1 base, with 12 bases left between them. The CDR3 nucleotides are TGTGCCAGCAGTTATACCAGGGGAAGGAACACCGGGGAGCTGTTTTTT. Protein: CASSYTRGRNTGELFF.

This clonotype occurred a few times. V is TRBV20-1 and J is TRBJ2-1, with D perhaps matching TRBD1 (5 bases). Germline assignment: CDR1 DFQATT and CDR2 SNEGSKA (reference sequence). This CDR3 region has 15 residues. V was trimmed by 4 bases and J by 3 bases, leaving 16 bases between them. CDR3 residues: CSATTGPIIYNEQFF. The CDR3 nucleotides are TGCAGTGCTACAACAGGCCCCATAATCTACAATGAGCAGTTCTTC.

The chain is built from TRBV10-2 and TRBJ1-1; D unresolved. Trimming stripped 4 bases from V and 0 bases from J, with 9 bases between. Looked up from germline, CDR1 is WSHSY and CDR2 is SAAADI. CDR3 length equals 14 residues. The CDR3 here is CASSAGEMNTEAFF. The CDR3 nucleotides are TGCGCCAGCAGTGCCGGGGAGATGAACACTGAAGCTTTCTTT.

The chain carries TRBV11-2 and TRBJ1-1; the match to TRBD1 covers 10 bases. The V and J ends lost 5 bases and 1 base, in that order; junction bases with no gene match: 4. This CDR3 spans 15 amino acids. Germline V gene sequence: CDR1 SGHAT, CDR2 FQNNGV. In DNA, the CDR3 is TGTGCCAGCAGCCCGTGGACAGGGGGGAACACTGAAGCTTTCTTT. As protein: CASSPWTGGNTEAFF.

CDR3 DNA: TGTGCCAGCAGCCCCCCTGGGGCTAGCGGATACAATGAGCAGTTCTTC. Encoded protein: CASSPPGASGYNEQFF. The V gene is TRBV28, the J gene TRBJ2-1, with 7 positions matching TRBD2. CDR1 and CDR2 (germline): MDHEN, SYDVKM. With V trimmed by 6 bases and J by 4 bases, 12 bases remained unmatched. This CDR3 is built from 16 residues.

This clonotype was detected ten times or more. The V call is TRBV6-1, the J call TRBJ1-5, with 7 bases fitting TRBD1. The V segment lost 7 bases and the J segment 0 bases; nucleotides outside the gene matches: 15. Germline CDR1 reads MNHNS; CDR2 reads SASEGT. This CDR3 is built from 18 residues. This CDR3 reads CASIPQGQRLYSNQPQHF. Here the CDR3 DNA reads TGTGCCAGCATCCCTCAGGGACAGCGACTATATAGCAATCAGCCCCAGCATTTT.

This clonotype occurred many times. The J gene is TRBJ2-7, the V gene TRBV7-9; the D is unclear. The germline V gene has CDR1 SEHNR and CDR2 FQNEAQ (reference sequence). Trimming left V 5 bases short and J 1 base short, with 9 bases between. The CDR3 length is 13 residues. The DNA for the CDR3 is TGTGCCAGCAGCACCTCTCATTCCTACGAGCAGTACGTC. This encodes CASSTSHSYEQYV.

The CDR3 is CASTTPGRGASTGELFF. The CDR3 DNA follows: TGTGCCAGCACCACCCCCGGTAGGGGGGCGAGCACCGGGGAGCTGTTTTTT. J is TRBJ2-2 and V is TRBV4-2, with D possibly called TRBD1 or TRBD2 (6 bases each). This CDR3 contains 17 residues. CDR1 is LGHNA, CDR2 YNFKEQ, per germline. The germline V and J ends were trimmed by 7 bases and 4 bases, with 22 bases remaining between them.